This TCR beta chain is drawn from a study of OX40 agonist ivuxolimab in advanced cancers. After removal of 6 bases from V and 4 bases from J, the junction contained 5 bases not matched to a gene. Germline CDR1 is MRHNA and CDR2 is SNTAGT. The CDR3 is 14 residues long. Only in-frame clones appear in the TCRdb table, and some are missing; sequencing was by immunoSEQ multiplex PCR. Of about 32,000 clones in the sample, 65% to 85% were seen once. The sequenced sample was CD4+ or CD8+ T cells sorted from blood, obtained in a trial of the OX40 agonist ivuxolimab. The origin of this receptor is an adult with an advanced solid tumor such as melanoma, head and neck, liver or kidney cancer. The J gene is TRBJ1-1, the V gene TRBV6-4; 10 bases match TRBD1. The CDR3 reads CASRGTGESTEAFF. Here the CDR3 DNA reads TGTGCCAGCAGGGGGACAGGGGAGAGCACTGAAGCTTTCTTT.